One sample yielded the 25 T cell receptor beta chains listed below, sequenced in a study of cytomegalovirus exposure and HLA in healthy donors. Primers included in the PCR were 60 Vbeta and 13 Jbeta primers. Measured with immunoSEQ multiplex PCR; TCRdb has only the in-frame clones, and not every one. The sample holds about 110,000 clones, about two thirds seen once. Material: PBMCs. The receptor set was obtained from a boy younger than 18 in good health and CMV-seronegative.

The chain is built from TRBV11-2 and TRBJ2-5; 15 nucleotides agree with TRBD2. The germline V gene encodes CDR1 SGHAT and CDR2 FQNNGV. The CDR3 loop spans 16 amino acids. V lost 1 base and J lost 4; bases outside the gene matches: 1. The CDR3 DNA reads as TGTGCCAGCAGCTTAGGGACTAGCGGGAGGGGAGAGACCCAGTACTTC. It is translated as CASSLGTSGRGETQYF.

CDR3 protein: CASSPPPHNEQFF. The CDR3 DNA follows: TGTGCCAGCAGCCCCCCTCCCCACAATGAGCAGTTCTTC. This chain links TRBV11-2 with TRBJ2-1, with D hard to call. The CDR3 length is 13 residues. Germline CDR1 reads SGHAT; CDR2 reads FQNNGV. V lost 5 bases to trimming and J lost 5 bases, with 10 bases between them.

V gene TRBV29-1 combines with J gene TRBJ1-2; TRBD1 might be the D (6 bases). CDR1 and CDR2 (germline): SQVTM, ANQGSEA. The CDR3 has 11 residues. V shed 6 bases and J shed 5 bases, with 10 bases lying between them. The DNA for the CDR3 is TGCAGCGTCCCGACAGGATATGGCTACACCTTC. This gives the protein CSVPTGYGYTF.

The chain joins TRBV5-6 to TRBJ2-7, with TRBD1 matching 11 bases. The germline V gene encodes CDR1 SGHDT and CDR2 YYEEEE. This CDR3 has 17 amino acids. V gave up 0 bases and J gave up 3 bases; unmatched junction bases: 8. CDR3 region: CASSLARGDRGVYEQYF. As DNA, the CDR3 is TGTGCCAGCAGCTTGGCCAGGGGGGACAGGGGGGTCTACGAGCAGTACTTC.

This clone has just a few counts. The V gene is TRBV5-1, the J gene TRBJ2-7, with 9 bases lining up with TRBD1. After removal of 3 bases from V and 7 bases from J, the junction contained 5 bases not matched to a gene. Germline V gives CDR1 SGHRS, CDR2 YFSETQ. The CDR3 totals 13 residues. The CDR3 spells CASSSDRGWEQYF. In DNA, the CDR3 is TGCGCCAGCAGCTCGGACAGGGGTTGGGAGCAGTACTTC.

CDR3 protein: CASSSSSSGMPGETQYF. In DNA, the CDR3 is TGTGCCAGCAGTTCCTCCTCTAGCGGGATGCCTGGGGAGACCCAGTACTTC. The chain has TRBV28 and TRBJ2-5; 9 nucleotides agree with TRBD2. The germline V gene has CDR1 MDHEN and CDR2 SYDVKM. The CDR3 runs 17 residues. V shed 4 bases, J shed 5 bases, and the junction held 14 bases outside the gene matches.

In regard to this clone: The sample holds other DNA sequences that translate to the same CDR3. The genes are TRBV30 and TRBJ1-1; D remains unclear. CDR1 GTSNPN and CDR2 SVGIG come from the germline V gene (reference sequence). This CDR3 has 19 amino acids. V was clipped by 0 bases and J by 3 bases, with 26 bases between them. DNA for the CDR3: TGTGCCTGGAGTGTATTGGTTCCCGAGTCTGGGGAAGCGGACACTGAAGCTTTCTTT. Encoded protein: CAWSVLVPESGEADTEAFF.

The chain combines TRBV2 with TRBJ2-7, with TRBD2 as a possible D gene (5 bases). Germline V lookup: CDR1 SNHLY, CDR2 FYNNEI. V was cut by 7 bases and J by 2 bases, with 9 bases left in between. The CDR3 extends over 12 amino acids. The CDR3 sequence: CASTGDTYEQYF. The CDR3 DNA sequence: TGTGCCAGCACCGGGGATACCTACGAGCAGTACTTC. Together with reference TRBV2 and TRBJ2-7, the CDR3 gives the full variable domain: EPEVTQTPSHQVTQMGQEVILRCVPISNHLYFYWYRQILGQKVEFLVSFYNNEISEKSEIFDDQFSVERPDGSNFTLKIRSTKLEDSAMYFCASTGDTYEQYFGPGTRLTVT.

The chain employs TRBV28 and TRBJ1-4, with 9 bases lining up with TRBD1. Germline-derived CDR1 and CDR2 are MDHEN and SYDVKM. V lost 5 bases and J lost 8; bases outside the gene matches: 9. This CDR3 is built from 15 residues. CDR3 coding DNA: TGTGCCAGCAGTGTACGGGACAGGGTTGGCGAAAAACTGTTTTTT. Residues: CASSVRDRVGEKLFF. The full variable domain, with the rest looked up from reference TRBV28 and TRBJ1-4, is DVKVTQSSRYLVKRTGEKVFLECVQDMDHENMFWYRQDPGLGLRLIYFSYDVKMKEKGDIPEGYSVSREKKERFSLILESASTNQTSMYLCASSVRDRVGEKLFFGSGTQLSVL.

The chain links TRBV30 to TRBJ2-3; 8 bases line up with TRBD1. Germline CDR1 reads GTSNPN; CDR2 reads SVGIG (reference sequence). This CDR3 has 17 amino acids. Losses at the gene ends were 0 bases for V and 4 bases for J; bases not matched to a gene: 12. The CDR3 bases are TGTGCCTGGAGTGTACCCCGGACAGGGAGGTCGGCAGATACGCAGTATTTT. Its protein is CAWSVPRTGRSADTQYF.

This clone was detected a few times. This chain joins TRBV11-1 and TRBJ2-7; D unresolved. From germline, CDR1 is SGHAT and CDR2 FQDESV (reference sequence). CDR3 length: 15 residues. The ends were cut back, 5 bases at V and 0 bases at J, with 14 bases in the middle. The CDR3 loop is CASSLIRPSSYEQYF. The CDR3 coding sequence is TGTGCCAGCAGCCTCATCAGGCCTTCCTCCTACGAGCAGTACTTC.

V is TRBV30 and J is TRBJ2-3; a weak D match, TRBD1 (6 bases). The CDR3 extends over 15 amino acids. Germline V gene lookup returns CDR1 GTSNPN and CDR2 SVGIG (reference sequence). Trimming removed 2 bases from V and 4 bases from J, with 16 bases in between. This CDR3 is CAWSSGVGWADTQYF. The DNA for the CDR3 is TGTGCCTGGAGTTCAGGGGTTGGGTGGGCAGATACGCAGTATTTT.

The gene calls are TRBV28 and TRBJ1-5; 8 bases match TRBD1. Trimming removed 7 bases from V and 2 bases from J; junction bases left unmatched: 16. CDR3 size: 18 residues. Germline V gene data show CDR1 as MDHEN and CDR2 as SYDVKM. The CDR3 DNA sequence: TGTGCCAGCAAGCTCCGGACAGGGAAACTGGACGGCAATCAGCCCCAGCATTTT. Amino acid sequence: CASKLRTGKLDGNQPQHF.

The V call is TRBV7-2, the J call TRBJ2-2; D possibly corresponds to TRBD2 (6 bases). Between the trimmed V and J ends, which lost 4 bases and 4 bases, there was a span of 10 bases. The CDR3 length is 14 residues. Germline CDR1 SGHTA, CDR2 FQGNSA. The CDR3 DNA is TGTGCCAGCAGCTCGACTAGACTCACCGGGGAGCTGTTTTTT. Translating gives CASSSTRLTGELFF.

The chain couples TRBV10-2 to TRBJ2-7, with 11 bases aligning to TRBD2. The CDR3 has 16 amino acids. V lost 8 bases to trimming and J lost 2 bases; unmatched junction nucleotides: 11. Germline CDR1 reads WSHSY; CDR2 reads SAAADI. The CDR3 loop reads CASQPTSGRTPYEQYF. The DNA for the CDR3 is TGCGCCAGCCAGCCCACTAGCGGGAGAACCCCCTACGAGCAGTACTTC.

This clone was picked up a small number of times. Other nucleotide sequences in the sample specify the same CDR3. The chain uses TRBV28 and TRBJ1-2; weak D call: TRBD1 (6 bases). The germline V and J ends were trimmed by 2 bases and 2 bases, with 6 bases remaining between them. Germline CDR1 MDHEN, CDR2 SYDVKM. This CDR3 region has 13 residues. CDR3 in amino acids: CASSLQGNYGYTF. CDR3 coding DNA: TGTGCCAGCAGTTTACAGGGGAACTATGGCTACACCTTC.

The CDR3: CASSWAGNYGYTF. The CDR3 coding sequence is TGTGCCAGCAGCTGGGCAGGGAACTATGGCTACACCTTC. J is TRBJ1-2 and V is TRBV28, with D possibly being TRBD1 (5 bases). Trimming stripped 6 bases from V and 2 bases from J, with 10 bases between. The CDR3 is made up of 13 amino acids. Germline values: CDR1 MDHEN, CDR2 SYDVKM.

The sample holds a few counts of this clone. Distinct nucleotide sequences in the sample also encode this CDR3. The V gene is TRBV2, the J gene TRBJ2-2; TRBD1 aligns across 9 bases. From germline, CDR1 is SNHLY and CDR2 FYNNEI. This CDR3 comprises 13 residues. The junction had 1 base not matched to a gene; V was cut back by 6 bases and J by 5 bases. CDR3 loop: CASRGTGTGELFF. In nucleotides, the CDR3 is TGTGCCAGCAGAGGGACAGGGACCGGGGAGCTGTTTTTT.

This clone was seen a handful of times. The V call is TRBV6-6, the J call TRBJ2-3; tentative D call: TRBD2 (5 bases). The CDR3 is made up of 12 amino acids. Between the trimmed V and J ends, which lost 9 bases and 6 bases, there was a span of 13 bases. Germline V gene sequence: CDR1 MNHNY, CDR2 SVGAGI (reference sequence). The CDR3 protein is CARSDQRDTQYF. DNA of the CDR3: TGTGCCAGGTCAGACCAGCGGGATACGCAGTATTTT.

The genes are TRBV19 and TRBJ2-3; the D gene is possibly TRBD1 (5 bases). This CDR3 has 14 amino acids. Germline V gene data show CDR1 as LNHDA and CDR2 as SQIVND (reference sequence). V lost 6 bases, J lost 4 bases, and 14 bases lay in between. The CDR3 loop reads CASSWGLPPDTQYF. The CDR3 DNA reads TGTGCCAGTAGCTGGGGCCTCCCCCCAGATACGCAGTATTTT.

This clone was counted a few times. CDR3 coding DNA: TGTGCCAGCAGCCAAGTAGAGAATTCACCCCTCCACTTT. Amino acids: CASSQVENSPLHF. The V gene is TRBV4-2, the J gene TRBJ1-6, with D unresolved. CDR1 LGHNA and CDR2 YNFKEQ come from the germline V gene. Between the trimmed V and J ends, which lost 1 base and 7 bases, there was a span of 5 bases. CDR3 length: 13 amino acids.

This chain uses TRBV28 with TRBJ2-7, with D tentatively TRBD1 (6 bases). Germline V gene data show CDR1 as MDHEN and CDR2 as SYDVKM. This CDR3 region has 16 residues. V was shortened by 6 bases and J by 2 bases, with 20 bases between the two germline ends. The CDR3 bases are TGTGCCAGCAGGGACCAACAGGGATTCAACCCCTACGAGCAGTACTTC. Residues: CASRDQQGFNPYEQYF.

A single count supports this clone. The rearrangement joins TRBV29-1 to TRBJ2-3; TRBD2 matches 7 bases. In germline, CDR1 is SQVTM, CDR2 ANQGSEA. The V gene end was trimmed by 4 bases and the J gene end by 2 bases; junction bases not matched to a gene: 3. This CDR3 contains 13 residues. DNA of the CDR3: TGCAGCGTTGGGACTAGGTACACAGATACGCAGTATTTT. It encodes CSVGTRYTDTQYF.

This clone was seen a handful of times. The V gene is TRBV7-2, the J gene TRBJ2-3; 11 bases fit TRBD2. Germline V lookup: CDR1 SGHTA, CDR2 FQGNSA. CDR3 length: 15 residues. V shed 6 bases and J 0 bases; nucleotides not matched to a gene: 2. CDR3 residues: CASRLAGGSTDTQYF. CDR3 nucleotides: TGTGCCAGCAGGCTAGCGGGGGGTAGCACAGATACGCAGTATTTT.

The CDR3 loop is CASRNPGQGLQTYGYTF. The CDR3 bases are TGCGCCAGCAGGAATCCGGGACAGGGGTTACAGACCTATGGCTACACCTTC. The genes are TRBV10-2 and TRBJ1-2; the match to TRBD1 covers 10 bases. V gave up 6 bases and J gave up 4 bases; unmatched junction bases: 14. This CDR3 has 17 amino acids. CDR1 WSHSY and CDR2 SAAADI come from the germline V gene.